A selection of T cell receptor beta chains follows, all from one sample in a study of T cells after yellow fever vaccination. In TCRdb, the 5' RACE reads were re-called with MiXCR into one record per CDR3 protein. This table has hundreds of thousands of distinct CDR3 sequences, roughly 22% appearing once. The source was PBMCs, collected roughly 20 days after the first yellow fever vaccination. The source of these receptors is a man in his late teens or twenties who received the YFV17D yellow fever vaccine. Each CDR3 is given with its conserved first and last residue. Each record gives: clone size, V gene, J gene, D gene, CDR3 DNA, CDR3 protein. D genes are given only for firm matches. Clone sizes are given selectively: once, few, many, or a class where the clone is expanded.

.	TRBV7-2	TRBJ1-1	.	TGTGCCAGCAAAACAGGATCAAGCACTGAAGCTTTCTTT	CASKTGSSTEAFF
.	TRBV7-2	TRBJ2-7	TRBD2	TGTGCCAGCAGCTTAGCCAGCAGCGGGGGGGACGAGCAGTACTTC	CASSLASSGGDEQYF
.	TRBV12-3/TRBV12-4	TRBJ2-1	.	TGTGCCAGCAGTTTATTAGGGGGGGACGATGAGCAGTTCTTC	CASSLLGGDDEQFF
.	TRBV7-2	TRBJ1-2	.	TGTGCCAGCAGCCTCCAACCCGGGCGGACGGATGGCTACACCTTC	CASSLQPGRTDGYTF
few	TRBV21-1	TRBJ2-3	.	TGTGCCAGCAGCCCGAGGAGAGACACATATTCGTTCTATAGCACAGATACGCAGTATTTT	CASSPRRDTYSFYSTDTQYF
few	TRBV6-1	TRBJ2-7	TRBD2	TGTGCCAGCAGTCAACCTAGGGCGGGGGGCAACGAGCAGTACTTC	CASSQPRAGGNEQYF
.	TRBV9	TRBJ2-7	.	TGTGCCAGCAGCGTCTCCTGGGGTTCCGAACAGTACTTC	CASSVSWGSEQYF
.	TRBV2	TRBJ2-1	.	TGTGCCAGCAGTGGTCCAGAGAGCTCCTACAATGAGCAGTTCTTC	CASSGPESSYNEQFF
once	TRBV11-2	TRBJ2-3	.	TGTGCCAGCAGCTTAGATTCCCTAGCTAGCTCTAGCACAGATACGCAGTATTTT	CASSLDSLASSSTDTQYF
few	TRBV9	TRBJ2-1	.	TGTGCCAGCAGCATGGGTCTCAGAAGCCCACAGTTCTTC	CASSMGLRSPQFF
few	TRBV6-5	TRBJ2-5	TRBD1	TGTGCCAGCAGTTACTCGGGGACAGGACAAGAGACCCAGTACTTC	CASSYSGTGQETQYF
.	TRBV9	TRBJ1-2	.	TGTGCCAGCAGCGTAGCTAGGGCAGCTAACTATGGCTACACCTTC	CASSVARAANYGYTF
.	TRBV6-5	TRBJ2-5	TRBD1	TGTGCCAGCAGTTACTCGACAGGGGCGAAGACCCAGTACTTC	CASSYSTGAKTQYF
.	TRBV6-2/TRBV6-3	TRBJ2-1	TRBD2	TGTGCCAGCAGTCCCCGGGGGGGGAGCAGCAATGAGCAGTTCTTC	CASSPRGGSSNEQFF
many	TRBV12-3/TRBV12-4	TRBJ2-1	TRBD2	TGTGCCAGCAGCCGGACTAGCGGGGGGACGTACAATGAGCAGTTCTTC	CASSRTSGGTYNEQFF
.	TRBV28	TRBJ1-2	TRBD1	TGTGCCAGCAGTACAGGGGACTATGGCTACACCTTC	CASSTGDYGYTF
.	TRBV7-2	TRBJ2-7	.	TGTGCCAGCAGCTTAGTCGGAGTCAGGACTGACGAGCAGTACTTC	CASSLVGVRTDEQYF
few	TRBV9	TRBJ1-2	TRBD1	TGTGCCAGCAGCGTAGGGACAGGGGGCGGCTATGGCTACACCTTC	CASSVGTGGGYGYTF
many	TRBV12-3/TRBV12-4	TRBJ2-7	.	TGTGCCAGCAGTTTAGTTGGGACATACTACGAGCAGTACTTC	CASSLVGTYYEQYF
few	TRBV21-1	TRBJ2-1	.	TGTCTACAGGGAGGCAGCCACCTCGGCAATGAGCAGTTCTTC	CLQGGSHLGNEQFF
few	TRBV9	TRBJ1-2	.	TGTGCCAGCAGCGTTAACACGGGAGGGGGTGGCTACACCTTC	CASSVNTGGGGYTF
few	TRBV10-2	TRBJ1-2	.	TGCGCCAGCACCCCGTGGCAGGAGGGGGGCTACACCTTC	CASTPWQEGGYTF
few	TRBV24-1	TRBJ2-5	.	TGTGCCACCAGTGTCCTGGGAAGGGGGGTGAACCAAGAGACCCAGTACTTC	CATSVLGRGVNQETQYF
.	TRBV29-1	TRBJ1-4	.	TGCAGCGGGACCCACAGGGAGGGACTGTTTTTT	CSGTHREGLFF